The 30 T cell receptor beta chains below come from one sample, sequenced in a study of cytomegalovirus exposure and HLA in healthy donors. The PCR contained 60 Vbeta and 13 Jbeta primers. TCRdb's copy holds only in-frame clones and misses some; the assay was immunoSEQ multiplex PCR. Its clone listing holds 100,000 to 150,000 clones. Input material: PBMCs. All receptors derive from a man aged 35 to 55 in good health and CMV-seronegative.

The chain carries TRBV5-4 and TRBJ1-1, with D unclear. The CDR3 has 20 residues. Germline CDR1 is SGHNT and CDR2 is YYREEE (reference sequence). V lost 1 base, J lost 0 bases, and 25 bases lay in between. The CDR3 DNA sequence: TGTGCCAGCAGCTTGAAGCCTCTTGATGGAATAAGCGGAATGAACACTGAAGCTTTCTTT. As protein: CASSLKPLDGISGMNTEAFF.

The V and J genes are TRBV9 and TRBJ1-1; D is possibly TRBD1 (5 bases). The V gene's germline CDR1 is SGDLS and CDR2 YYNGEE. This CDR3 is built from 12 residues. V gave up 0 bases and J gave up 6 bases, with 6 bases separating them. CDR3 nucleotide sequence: TGTGCCAGCAGCGTAGGGGGGGCTGAAGCTTTCTTT. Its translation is CASSVGGAEAFF.

DNA for the CDR3: TGTGCCAGCAGCTCCCACTCCGACAGGGGCTATGGCTACACCTTC. The encoded protein is CASSSHSDRGYGYTF. This chain uses TRBV11-3 with TRBJ1-2; 8 positions match TRBD1. The CDR3 sequence is 15 residues long. Trimming at V came to 4 bases and at J to 4 bases, leaving 8 bases not matched to a gene. Germline loops: CDR1 SGHNT, CDR2 YENEEA.

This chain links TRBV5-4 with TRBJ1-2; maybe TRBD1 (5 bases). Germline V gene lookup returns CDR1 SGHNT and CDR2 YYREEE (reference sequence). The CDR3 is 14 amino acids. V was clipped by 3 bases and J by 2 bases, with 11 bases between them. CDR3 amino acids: CASSSAGKNYGYTF. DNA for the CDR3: TGTGCCAGCAGCTCAGCAGGGAAAAACTATGGCTACACCTTC.

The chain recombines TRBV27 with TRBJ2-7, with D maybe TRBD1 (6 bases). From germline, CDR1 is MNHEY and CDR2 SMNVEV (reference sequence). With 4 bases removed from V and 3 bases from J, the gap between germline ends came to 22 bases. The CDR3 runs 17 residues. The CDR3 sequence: CASSSDRIAQGGYEQYF. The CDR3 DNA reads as TGTGCCAGCAGTTCTGACAGGATCGCCCAAGGGGGCTACGAGCAGTACTTC.

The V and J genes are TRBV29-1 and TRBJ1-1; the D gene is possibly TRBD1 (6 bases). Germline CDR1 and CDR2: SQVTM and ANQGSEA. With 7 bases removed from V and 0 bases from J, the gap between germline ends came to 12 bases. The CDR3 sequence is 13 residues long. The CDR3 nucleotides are TGCAGCGCCGTACAGGGTATGAACACTGAAGCTTTCTTT. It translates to CSAVQGMNTEAFF.

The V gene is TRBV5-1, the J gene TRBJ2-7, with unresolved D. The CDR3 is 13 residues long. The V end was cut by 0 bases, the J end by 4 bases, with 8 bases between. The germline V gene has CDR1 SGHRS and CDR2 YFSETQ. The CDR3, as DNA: TGCGCCAGCAGCTTGGTGTCAGGATACGAGCAGTACTTC. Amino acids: CASSLVSGYEQYF.

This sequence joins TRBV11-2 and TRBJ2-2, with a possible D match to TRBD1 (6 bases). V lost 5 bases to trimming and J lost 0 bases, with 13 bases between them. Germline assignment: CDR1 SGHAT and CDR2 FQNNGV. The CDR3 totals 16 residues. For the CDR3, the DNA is TGTGCCAGCAGCCCTCGGACAGCGCCGAACACCGGGGAGCTGTTTTTT. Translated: CASSPRTAPNTGELFF.

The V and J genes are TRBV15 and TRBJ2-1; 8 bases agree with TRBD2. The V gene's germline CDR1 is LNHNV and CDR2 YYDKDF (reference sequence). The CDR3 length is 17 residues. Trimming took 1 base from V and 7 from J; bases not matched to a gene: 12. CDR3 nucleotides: TGTGCCACCAGCAGAGTGTTCCGGATAGCGGGGAATAATGAGCAGTTCTTC. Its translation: CATSRVFRIAGNNEQFF.

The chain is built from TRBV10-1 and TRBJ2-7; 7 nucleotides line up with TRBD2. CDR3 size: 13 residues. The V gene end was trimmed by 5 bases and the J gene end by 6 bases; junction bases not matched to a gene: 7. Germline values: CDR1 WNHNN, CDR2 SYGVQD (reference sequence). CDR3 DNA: TGCGCCAGCAGTCCGCGGGGACTACGCGAGCAGTACTTC. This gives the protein CASSPRGLREQYF.

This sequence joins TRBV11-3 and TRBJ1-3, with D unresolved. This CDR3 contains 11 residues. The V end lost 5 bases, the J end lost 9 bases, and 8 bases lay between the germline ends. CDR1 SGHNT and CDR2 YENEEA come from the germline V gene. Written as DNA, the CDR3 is TGTGCCAGCAGCCGAGACTCCACCATATATTTT. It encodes CASSRDSTIYF.

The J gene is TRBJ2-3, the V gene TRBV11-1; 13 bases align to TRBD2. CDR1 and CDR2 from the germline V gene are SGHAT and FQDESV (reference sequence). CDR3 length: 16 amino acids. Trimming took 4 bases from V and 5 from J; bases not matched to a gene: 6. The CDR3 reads CASSSWTSGSLDTQYF. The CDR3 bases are TGTGCCAGCAGCTCCTGGACTAGCGGGAGTCTAGATACGCAGTATTTT.

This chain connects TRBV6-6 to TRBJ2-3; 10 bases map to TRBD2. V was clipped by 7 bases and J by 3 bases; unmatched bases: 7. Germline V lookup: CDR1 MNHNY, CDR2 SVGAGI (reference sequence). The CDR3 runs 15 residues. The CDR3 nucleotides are TGTGCCAGCAAGGTCCTAGCGGGAGTTACAGATACGCAGTATTTT. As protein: CASKVLAGVTDTQYF.

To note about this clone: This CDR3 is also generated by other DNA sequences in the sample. CDR3 amino acids: CASRDRANYGYTF. DNA of the CDR3: TGTGCCAGCAGGGACAGGGCGAACTATGGCTACACCTTC. The chain employs TRBV6-5 and TRBJ1-2; TRBD1 matches at 8 bases. V was pared by 6 bases and J by 2 bases, with 2 bases of the junction left unmatched. Germline CDR1 and CDR2: MNHEY and SVGAGI. The CDR3 consists of 13 residues.

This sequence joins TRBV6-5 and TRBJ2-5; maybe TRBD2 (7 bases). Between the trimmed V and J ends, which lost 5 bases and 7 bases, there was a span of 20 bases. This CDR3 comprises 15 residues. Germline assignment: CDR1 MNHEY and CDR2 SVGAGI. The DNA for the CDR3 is TGTGCCAGCAGTCCCGGACTAGTACTAGGGGGGACCCAGTACTTC. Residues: CASSPGLVLGGTQYF.

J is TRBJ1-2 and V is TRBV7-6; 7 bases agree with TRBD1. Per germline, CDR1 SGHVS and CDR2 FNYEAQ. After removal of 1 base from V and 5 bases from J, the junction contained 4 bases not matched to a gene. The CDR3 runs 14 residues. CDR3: CASSLGAGGYGYTF. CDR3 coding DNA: TGTGCCAGCAGCTTAGGAGCAGGGGGTTATGGCTACACCTTC.

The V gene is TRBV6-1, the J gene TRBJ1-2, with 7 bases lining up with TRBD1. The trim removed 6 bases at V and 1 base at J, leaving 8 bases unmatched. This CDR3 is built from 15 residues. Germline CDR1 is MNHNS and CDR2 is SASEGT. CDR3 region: CASSRTGALNYGYTF. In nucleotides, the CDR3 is TGTGCCAGCAGCCGAACAGGGGCCCTTAACTATGGCTACACCTTC.

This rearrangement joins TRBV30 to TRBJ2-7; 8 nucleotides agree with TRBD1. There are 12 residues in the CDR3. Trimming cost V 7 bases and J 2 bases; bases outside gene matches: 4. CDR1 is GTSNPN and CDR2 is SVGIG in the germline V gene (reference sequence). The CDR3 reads CASGTGTYEQYF. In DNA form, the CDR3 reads TGTGCCTCCGGGACAGGAACCTACGAGCAGTACTTC.

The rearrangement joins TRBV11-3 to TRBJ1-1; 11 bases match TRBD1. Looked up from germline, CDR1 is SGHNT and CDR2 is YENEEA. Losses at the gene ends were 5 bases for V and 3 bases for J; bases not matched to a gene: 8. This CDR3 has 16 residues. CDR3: CASSTYLGQGDTEAFF. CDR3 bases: TGTGCCAGCAGCACATACCTGGGACAGGGGGACACTGAAGCTTTCTTT.

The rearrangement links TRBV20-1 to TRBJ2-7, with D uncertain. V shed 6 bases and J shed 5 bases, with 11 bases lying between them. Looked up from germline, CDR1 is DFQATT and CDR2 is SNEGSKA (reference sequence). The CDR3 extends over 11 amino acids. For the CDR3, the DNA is TGCAGTGCGATCCAGGTAGACGAGCAGTACTTC. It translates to CSAIQVDEQYF.

CDR3 nucleotides: TGTGCCACCAAGGGACTAGCGCTCCACAATGAGCAGTTCTTC. Protein sequence: CATKGLALHNEQFF. J is TRBJ2-1 and V is TRBV19, with 10 bases identical to TRBD2. Germline V gene lookup returns CDR1 LNHDA and CDR2 SQIVND (reference sequence). Trimming took 10 bases from V and 5 from J; bases not matched to a gene: 8. The CDR3 runs to 14 residues.

The CDR3 DNA follows: TGTGCCAGCAGCGTAGCGGACACCGGGGAGCTGTTTTTT. Its protein is CASSVADTGELFF. The chain combines TRBV9 with TRBJ2-2; D not certain. Per the germline V gene, CDR1 is SGDLS and CDR2 is YYNGEE. This CDR3 contains 13 residues. The germline V and J ends were trimmed by 0 bases and 3 bases, with 3 bases remaining between them. The variable domain in full, with the rest retrieved from reference TRBV9 and TRBJ2-2, is DSGVTQTPKHLITATGQRVTLRCSPRSGDLSVYWYQQSLDQGLQFLIQYYNGEERAKGNILERFSAQQFPDLHSELNLSSLELGDSALYFCASSVADTGELFFGEGSRLTVL.

The DNA for the CDR3 is TGTGCCAGCAGTTTAATTTGGACTAGCGGGCGCACAGATACGCAGTATTTT. This translates into CASSLIWTSGRTDTQYF. The J gene is TRBJ2-3, the V gene TRBV27; 11 positions match TRBD2. The ends lost 2 bases at V and 1 base at J; junction bases unmatched: 5. This CDR3 is built from 17 residues. Germline CDR1 MNHEY, CDR2 SMNVEV (reference sequence).

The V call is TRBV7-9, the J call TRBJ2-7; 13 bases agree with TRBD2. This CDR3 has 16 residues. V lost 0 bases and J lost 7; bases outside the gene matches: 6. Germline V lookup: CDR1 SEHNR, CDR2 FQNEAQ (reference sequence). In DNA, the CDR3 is TGTGCCAGCAGCTTAGCTGGGACTAGCGGGGTCCAGGAGCAGTACTTC. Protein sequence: CASSLAGTSGVQEQYF.

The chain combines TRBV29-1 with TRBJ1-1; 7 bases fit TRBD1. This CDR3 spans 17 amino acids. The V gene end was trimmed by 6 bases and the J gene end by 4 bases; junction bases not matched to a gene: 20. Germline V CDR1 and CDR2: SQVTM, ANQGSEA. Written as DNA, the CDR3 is TGCAGCGTCCGGACAGGAAGTGTGTCCTTCACGAGCACTGAAGCTTTCTTT. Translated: CSVRTGSVSFTSTEAFF.

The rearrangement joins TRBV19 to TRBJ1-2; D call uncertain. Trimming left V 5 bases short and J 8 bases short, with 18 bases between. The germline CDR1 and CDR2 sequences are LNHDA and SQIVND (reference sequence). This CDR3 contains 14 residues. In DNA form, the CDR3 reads TGTGCCAGTAGTTCGGCGGGCCAAACATCCGGCTACACCTTC. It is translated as CASSSAGQTSGYTF. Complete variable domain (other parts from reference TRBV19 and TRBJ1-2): DGGITQSPKYLFRKEGQNVTLSCEQNLNHDAMYWYRQDPGQGLRLIYYSQIVNDFQKGDIAEGYSVSREKKESFPLTVTSAQKNPTAFYLCASSSAGQTSGYTFGSGTRLTVV.

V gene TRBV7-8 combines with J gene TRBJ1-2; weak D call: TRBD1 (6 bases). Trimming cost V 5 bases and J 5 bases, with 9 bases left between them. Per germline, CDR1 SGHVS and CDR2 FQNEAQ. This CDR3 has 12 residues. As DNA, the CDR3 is TGTGCCAGCAGCGTAGGACAGTATGGCTACACCTTC. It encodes CASSVGQYGYTF.

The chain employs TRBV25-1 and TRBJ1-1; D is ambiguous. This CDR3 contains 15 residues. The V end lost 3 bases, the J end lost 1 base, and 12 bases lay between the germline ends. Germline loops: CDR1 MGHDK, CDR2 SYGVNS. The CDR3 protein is CASSDFGRGNTEAFF. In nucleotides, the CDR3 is TGTGCCAGCAGTGACTTCGGACGGGGGAACACTGAAGCTTTCTTT.

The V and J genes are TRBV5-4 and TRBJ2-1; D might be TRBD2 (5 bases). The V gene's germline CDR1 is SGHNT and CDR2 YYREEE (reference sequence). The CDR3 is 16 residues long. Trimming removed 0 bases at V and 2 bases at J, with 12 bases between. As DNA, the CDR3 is TGTGCCAGCAGCTTGGCATTTAGCGAGACCTACAATGAGCAGTTCTTC. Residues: CASSLAFSETYNEQFF.

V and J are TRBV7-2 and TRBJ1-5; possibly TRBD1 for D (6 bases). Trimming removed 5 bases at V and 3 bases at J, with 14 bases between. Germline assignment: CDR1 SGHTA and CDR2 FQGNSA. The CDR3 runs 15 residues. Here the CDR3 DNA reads TGTGCCAGCAGCCCTAGACAGGCTTACAATCAGCCCCAGCATTTT. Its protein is CASSPRQAYNQPQHF.